The present TCR beta chain was sequenced within a study of blood T cell repertoires in COVID-19. Seattle cases were enrolled at active infection and followed longitudinally. The protocol was immunoSEQ multiplex PCR, while the TCRdb copy is restricted to in-frame clones and leaves out a portion. The sample has a few hundred thousand clones; about 90% are singletons. The CDR3 has 16 residues. CDR1 is SGHDT, CDR2 YYEEEE, per germline. The V end lost 4 bases, the J end lost 1 base, and 15 bases lay between the germline ends. The gene calls are TRBV5-6 and TRBJ2-1, with TRBD1 as a possible D gene (6 bases). Sequenced: peripheral blood. This TCR was recovered from a woman younger than 45 with COVID-19, enrolled during active disease. This chain's CDR3 is CASSVTYRDSYNEQFF. CDR3 sequence (DNA): TGTGCCAGCAGCGTTACCTACAGGGATTCCTACAATGAGCAGTTCTTC.